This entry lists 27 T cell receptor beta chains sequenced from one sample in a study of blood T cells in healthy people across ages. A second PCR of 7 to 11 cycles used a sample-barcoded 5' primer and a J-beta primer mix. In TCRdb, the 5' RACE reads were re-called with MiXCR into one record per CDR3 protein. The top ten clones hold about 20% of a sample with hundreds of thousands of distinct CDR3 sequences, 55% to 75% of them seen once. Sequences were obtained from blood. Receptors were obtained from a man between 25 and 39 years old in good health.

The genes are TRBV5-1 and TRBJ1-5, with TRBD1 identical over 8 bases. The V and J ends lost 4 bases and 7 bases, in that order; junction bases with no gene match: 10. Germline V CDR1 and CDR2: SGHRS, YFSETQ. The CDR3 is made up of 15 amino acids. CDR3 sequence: CASSRQGQKIQPQHF. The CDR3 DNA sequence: TGCGCCAGCAGCCGACAGGGGCAAAAGATCCAGCCCCAGCATTTT.

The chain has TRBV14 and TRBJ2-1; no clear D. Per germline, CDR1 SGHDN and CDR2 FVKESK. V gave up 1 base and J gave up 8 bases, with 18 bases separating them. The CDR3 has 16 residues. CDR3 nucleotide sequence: TGTGCCAGCAGCCAAGCTCCGGCGGCCCCCTGGGATGAGCAGTTCTTC. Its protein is CASSQAPAAPWDEQFF. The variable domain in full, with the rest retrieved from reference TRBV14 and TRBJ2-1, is EAGVTQFPSHSVIEKGQTVTLRCDPISGHDNLYWYRRVMGKEIKFLLHFVKESKQDESGMPNNRFLAERTGGTYSTLKVQPAELEDSGVYFCASSQAPAAPWDEQFFGPGTRLTVL.

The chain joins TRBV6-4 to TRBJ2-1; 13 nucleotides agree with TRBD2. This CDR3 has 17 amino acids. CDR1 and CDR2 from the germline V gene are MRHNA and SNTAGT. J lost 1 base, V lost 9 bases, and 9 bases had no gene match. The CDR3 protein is CARPGLAGIRSYNEQFF. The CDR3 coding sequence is TGTGCCAGGCCGGGACTAGCGGGAATTAGATCCTACAATGAGCAGTTCTTC.

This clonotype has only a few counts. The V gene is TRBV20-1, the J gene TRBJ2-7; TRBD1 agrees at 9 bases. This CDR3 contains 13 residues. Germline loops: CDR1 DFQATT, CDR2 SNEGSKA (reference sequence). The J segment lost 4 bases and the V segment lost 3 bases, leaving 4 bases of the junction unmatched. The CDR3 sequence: CSARPGQGYEQYF. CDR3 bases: TGCAGTGCTAGGCCGGGACAGGGTTACGAGCAGTACTTC.

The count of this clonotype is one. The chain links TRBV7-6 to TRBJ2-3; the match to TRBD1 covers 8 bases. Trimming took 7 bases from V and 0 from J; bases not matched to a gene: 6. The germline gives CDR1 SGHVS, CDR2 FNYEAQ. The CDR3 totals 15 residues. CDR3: CASTVGQESTDTQYF. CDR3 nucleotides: TGTGCCAGCACTGTGGGACAGGAGAGCACAGATACGCAGTATTTT.

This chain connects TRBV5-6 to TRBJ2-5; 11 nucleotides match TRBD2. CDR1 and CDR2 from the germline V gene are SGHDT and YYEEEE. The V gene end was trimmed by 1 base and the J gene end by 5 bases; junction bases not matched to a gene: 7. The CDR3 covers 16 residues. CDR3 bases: TGTGCCAGCAGCTTGCTAACTAGCGGGAGATATGAGACCCAGTACTTC. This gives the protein CASSLLTSGRYETQYF. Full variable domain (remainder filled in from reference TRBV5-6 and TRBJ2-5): DAGVTQSPTHLIKTRGQQVTLRCSPKSGHDTVSWYQQALGQGPQFIFQYYEEEERQRGNFPDRFSGHQFPNYSSELNVNALLLGDSALYLCASSLLTSGRYETQYFGPGTRLLVL.

CDR3 nucleotide sequence: TGTGCCAGCAGCACCCGGGACAGTTCGATCTATGGCTACACCTTC. Protein sequence: CASSTRDSSIYGYTF. The chain is built from TRBV7-2 and TRBJ1-2; 7 nucleotides match TRBD1. The CDR3 is 15 residues long. Germline CDR1 reads SGHTA; CDR2 reads FQGNSA. The J segment lost 4 bases and the V segment lost 5 bases, leaving 10 bases of the junction unmatched.

Here the CDR3 reads CSVEDHQTQYF. The CDR3 DNA is TGCAGCGTTGAAGACCACCAGACCCAGTACTTC. The genes are TRBV29-1 and TRBJ2-5; D uncertain. V shed 0 bases and J shed 6 bases, with 5 bases lying between them. CDR3 size: 11 residues. The germline V gene encodes CDR1 SQVTM and CDR2 ANQGSEA.

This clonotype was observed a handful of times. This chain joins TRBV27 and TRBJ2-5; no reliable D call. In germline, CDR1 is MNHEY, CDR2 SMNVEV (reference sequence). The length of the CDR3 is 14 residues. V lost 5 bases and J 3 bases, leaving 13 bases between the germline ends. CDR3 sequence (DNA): TGTGCCAGCAGTACCGTAAATGCAAAAGAGACCCAGTACTTC. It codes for CASSTVNAKETQYF.

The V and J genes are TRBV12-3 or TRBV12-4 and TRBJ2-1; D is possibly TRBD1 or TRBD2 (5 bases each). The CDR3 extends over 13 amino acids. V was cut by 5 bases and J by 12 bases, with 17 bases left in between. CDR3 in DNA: TGTGCCAGCAGTCGGGGCCCATCGGTCGGGCAGTTCTTC. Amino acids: CASSRGPSVGQFF.

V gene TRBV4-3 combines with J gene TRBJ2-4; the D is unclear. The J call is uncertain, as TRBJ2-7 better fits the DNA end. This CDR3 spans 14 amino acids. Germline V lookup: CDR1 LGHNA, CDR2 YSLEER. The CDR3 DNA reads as TGCGCCAGCAGCCAAGAATTCGGCGCCTACGAGCAGTACTTC. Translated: CASSQEFGAYEQYF.

Here the CDR3 reads CATGDIPDTQYF. In nucleotides, the CDR3 is TGTGCTACTGGGGATATACCAGATACGCAGTATTTT. The gene calls are TRBV10-3 and TRBJ2-3, with D unclear. The CDR3 runs to 12 residues. Per germline, CDR1 ENHRY and CDR2 SYGVKD.

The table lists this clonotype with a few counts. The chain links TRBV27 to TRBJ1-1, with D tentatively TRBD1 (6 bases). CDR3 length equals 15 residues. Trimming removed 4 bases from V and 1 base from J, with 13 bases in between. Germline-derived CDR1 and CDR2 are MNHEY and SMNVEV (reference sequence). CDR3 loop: CASSSAGAANTEAFF. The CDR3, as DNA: TGTGCCAGCAGTTCCGCAGGGGCGGCGAACACTGAAGCTTTCTTT.

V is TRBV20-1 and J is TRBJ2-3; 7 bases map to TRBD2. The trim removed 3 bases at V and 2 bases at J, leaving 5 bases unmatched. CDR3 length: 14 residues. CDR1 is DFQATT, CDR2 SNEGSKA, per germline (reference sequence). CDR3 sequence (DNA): TGCAGTGCTAGGACGGGGGGATTCACAGATACGCAGTATTTT. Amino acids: CSARTGGFTDTQYF.

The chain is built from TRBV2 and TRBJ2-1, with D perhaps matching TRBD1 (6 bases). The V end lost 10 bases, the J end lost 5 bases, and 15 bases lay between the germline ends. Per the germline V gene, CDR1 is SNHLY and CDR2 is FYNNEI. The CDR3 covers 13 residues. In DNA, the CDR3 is TGTGCCACCTGCTTGGACAGAGACAATGAGCAGTTCTTC. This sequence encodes CATCLDRDNEQFF.

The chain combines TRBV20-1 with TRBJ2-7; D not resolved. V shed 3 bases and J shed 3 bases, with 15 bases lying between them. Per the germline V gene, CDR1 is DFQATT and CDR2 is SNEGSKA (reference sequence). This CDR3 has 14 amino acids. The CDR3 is CSASVVGFNYEQYF. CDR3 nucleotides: TGCAGTGCTAGCGTGGTTGGCTTTAACTACGAGCAGTACTTC.

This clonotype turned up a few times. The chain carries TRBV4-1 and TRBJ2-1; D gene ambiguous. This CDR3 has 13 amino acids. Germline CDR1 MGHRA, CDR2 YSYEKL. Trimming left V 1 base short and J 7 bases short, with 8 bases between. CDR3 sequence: CASSQVGPNEQFF. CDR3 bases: TGCGCCAGCAGCCAAGTAGGGCCGAATGAGCAGTTCTTC.

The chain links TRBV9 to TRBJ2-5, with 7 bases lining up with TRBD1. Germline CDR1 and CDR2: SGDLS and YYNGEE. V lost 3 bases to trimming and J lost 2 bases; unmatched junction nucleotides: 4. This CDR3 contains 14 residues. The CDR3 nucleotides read TGTGCCAGCAGCGGGGGACAGCAGCAAGAGACCCAGTACTTC. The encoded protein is CASSGGQQQETQYF.

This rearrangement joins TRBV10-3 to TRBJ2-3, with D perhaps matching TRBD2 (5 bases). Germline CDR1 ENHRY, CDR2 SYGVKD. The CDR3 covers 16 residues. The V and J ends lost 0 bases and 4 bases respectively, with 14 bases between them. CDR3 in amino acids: CAISESFGLTSDTQYF. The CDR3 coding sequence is TGTGCCATCAGTGAGTCTTTTGGACTCACTTCAGATACGCAGTATTTT.

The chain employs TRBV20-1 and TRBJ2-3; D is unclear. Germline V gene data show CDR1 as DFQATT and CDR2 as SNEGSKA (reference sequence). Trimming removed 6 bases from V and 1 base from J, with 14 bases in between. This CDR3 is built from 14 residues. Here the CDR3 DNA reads TGCAGTGCGCCCTCCAGGACCGGCACAGATACGCAGTATTTT. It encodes CSAPSRTGTDTQYF.

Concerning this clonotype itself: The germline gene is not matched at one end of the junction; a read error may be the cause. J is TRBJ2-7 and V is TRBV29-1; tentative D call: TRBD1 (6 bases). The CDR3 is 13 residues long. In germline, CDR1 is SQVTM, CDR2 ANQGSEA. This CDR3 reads CSVRQASSYEEYF. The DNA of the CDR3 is TGCAGCGTAAGACAGGCCTCCTCCTACGAGGAGTACTTC.

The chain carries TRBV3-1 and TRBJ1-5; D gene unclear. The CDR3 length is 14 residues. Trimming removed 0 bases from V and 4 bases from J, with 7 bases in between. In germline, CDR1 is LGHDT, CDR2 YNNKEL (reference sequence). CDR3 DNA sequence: TGTGCCAGCAGCCAAGATCCGAGTAATCAGCCCCAGCATTTT. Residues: CASSQDPSNQPQHF. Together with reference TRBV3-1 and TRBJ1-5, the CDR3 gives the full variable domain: DTAVSQTPKYLVTQMGNDKSIKCEQNLGHDTMYWYKQDSKKFLKIMFSYNNKELIINETVPNRFSPKSPDKAHLNLHINSLELGDSAVYFCASSQDPSNQPQHFGDGTRLSIL.

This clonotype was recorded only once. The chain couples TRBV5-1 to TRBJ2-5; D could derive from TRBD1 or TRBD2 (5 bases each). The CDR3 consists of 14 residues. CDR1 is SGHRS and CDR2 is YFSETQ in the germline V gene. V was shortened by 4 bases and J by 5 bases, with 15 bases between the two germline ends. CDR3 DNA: TGCGCCAGCAGCCCTGACCCAGGGACGGAGACCCAGTACTTC. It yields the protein CASSPDPGTETQYF. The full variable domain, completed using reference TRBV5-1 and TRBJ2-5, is KAGVTQTPRYLIKTRGQQVTLSCSPISGHRSVSWYQQTPGQGLQFLFEYFSETQRNKGNFPGRFSGRQFSNSRSEMNVSTLELGDSALYLCASSPDPGTETQYFGPGTRLLVL.

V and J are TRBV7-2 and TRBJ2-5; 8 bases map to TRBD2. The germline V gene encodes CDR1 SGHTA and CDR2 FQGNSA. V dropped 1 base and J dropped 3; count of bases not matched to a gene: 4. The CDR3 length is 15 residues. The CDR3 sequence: CASSLVGSGKETQYF. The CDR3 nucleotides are TGTGCCAGCAGCTTAGTGGGTAGCGGGAAAGAGACCCAGTACTTC. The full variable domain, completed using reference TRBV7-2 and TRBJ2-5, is GAGVSQSPSNKVTEKGKDVELRCDPISGHTALYWYRQSLGQGLEFLIYFQGNSAPDKSGLPSDRFSAERTGGSVSTLTIQRTQQEDSAVYLCASSLVGSGKETQYFGPGTRLLVL.

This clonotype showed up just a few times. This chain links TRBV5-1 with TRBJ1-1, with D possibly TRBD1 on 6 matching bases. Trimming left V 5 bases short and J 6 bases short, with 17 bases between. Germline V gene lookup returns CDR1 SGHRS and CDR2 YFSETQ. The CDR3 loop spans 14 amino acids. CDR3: CASRRDILSAEAFF. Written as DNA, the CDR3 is TGCGCCAGCAGACGGGACATACTAAGCGCTGAAGCTTTCTTT.

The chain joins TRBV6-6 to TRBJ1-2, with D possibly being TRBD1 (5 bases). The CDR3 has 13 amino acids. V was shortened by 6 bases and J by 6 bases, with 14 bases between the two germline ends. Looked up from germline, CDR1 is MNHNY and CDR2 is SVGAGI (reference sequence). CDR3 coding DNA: TGTGCCAGCAGCGAAGGGGATTATGATGGCTACACCTTC. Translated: CASSEGDYDGYTF.

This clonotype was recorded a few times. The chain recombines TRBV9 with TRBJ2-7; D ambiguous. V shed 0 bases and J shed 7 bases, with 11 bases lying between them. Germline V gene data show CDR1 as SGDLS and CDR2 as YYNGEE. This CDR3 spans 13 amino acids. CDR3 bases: TGTGCCAGCAGCGTAGGGGGTAAAGGGGAGCAGTACTTC. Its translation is CASSVGGKGEQYF.